The present T cell receptor (beta chain) was sequenced within a study of cytotoxic CD8 clonotypes in ibrutinib-treated CLL. Study-level results: At progression, clonality fell back toward baseline after rising at ibrutinib response.

V lost 4 bases to trimming and J lost 0 bases; unmatched junction nucleotides: 6. Germline loops: CDR1 SGDLS, CDR2 YYNGEE. The CDR3 consists of 16 residues. On this clone: Its antigen is currently unknown.

Only in-frame clones appear in the TCRdb table, and some are missing; sequencing was by immunoSEQ multiplex PCR. The sample holds 300,000 to 350,000 clones, around four fifths seen once. The V and J genes are TRBV9 and TRBJ1-1; 10 nucleotides align to TRBD1. The sample consisted of PBMCs, taken before ibrutinib treatment. The source of this sequence is a human donor with chronic lymphocytic leukemia. Written as DNA, the CDR3 is TGTGCCAGCAGCCCCGTCGGGACAGGGGTGAACACTGAAGCTTTCTTT. This translates into CASSPVGTGVNTEAFF.